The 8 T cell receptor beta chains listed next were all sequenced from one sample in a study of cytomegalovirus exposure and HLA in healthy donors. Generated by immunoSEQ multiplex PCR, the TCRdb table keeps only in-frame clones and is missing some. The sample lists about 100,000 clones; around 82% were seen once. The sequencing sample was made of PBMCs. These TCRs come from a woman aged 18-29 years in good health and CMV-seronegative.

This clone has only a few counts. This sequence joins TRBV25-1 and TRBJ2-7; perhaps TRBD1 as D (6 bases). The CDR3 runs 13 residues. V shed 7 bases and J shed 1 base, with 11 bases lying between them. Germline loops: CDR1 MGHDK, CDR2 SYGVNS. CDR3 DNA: TGTGCCAGCACCTCCCAGGGGTCCTACGAGCAGTACTTC. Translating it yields CASTSQGSYEQYF.

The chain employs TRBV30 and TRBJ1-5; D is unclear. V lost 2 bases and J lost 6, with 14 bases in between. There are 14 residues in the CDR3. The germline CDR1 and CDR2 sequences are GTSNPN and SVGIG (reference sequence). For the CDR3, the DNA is TGTGCCTGGAGTCCCGACCTAGGTGGTCAGCCCCAGCATTTT. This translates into CAWSPDLGGQPQHF.

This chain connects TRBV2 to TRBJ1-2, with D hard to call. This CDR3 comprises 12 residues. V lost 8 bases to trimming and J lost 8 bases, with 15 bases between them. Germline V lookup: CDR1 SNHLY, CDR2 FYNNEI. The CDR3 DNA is TGTGCCAGCGGTCAGAGGGATTACGGCTACACCTTC. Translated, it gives CASGQRDYGYTF.

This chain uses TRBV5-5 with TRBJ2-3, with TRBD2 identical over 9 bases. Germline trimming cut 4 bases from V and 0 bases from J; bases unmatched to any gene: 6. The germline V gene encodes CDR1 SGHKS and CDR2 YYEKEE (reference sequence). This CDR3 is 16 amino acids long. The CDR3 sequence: CASSPSGATSTDTQYF. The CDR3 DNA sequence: TGTGCCAGCAGCCCTAGCGGGGCAACTAGCACAGATACGCAGTATTTT.

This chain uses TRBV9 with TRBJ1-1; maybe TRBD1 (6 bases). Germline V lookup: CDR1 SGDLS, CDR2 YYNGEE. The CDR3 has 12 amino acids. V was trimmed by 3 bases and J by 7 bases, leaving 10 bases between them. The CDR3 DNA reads TGTGCCAGCAGCGGAGGGACAAATGAAGCTTTCTTT. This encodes CASSGGTNEAFF.

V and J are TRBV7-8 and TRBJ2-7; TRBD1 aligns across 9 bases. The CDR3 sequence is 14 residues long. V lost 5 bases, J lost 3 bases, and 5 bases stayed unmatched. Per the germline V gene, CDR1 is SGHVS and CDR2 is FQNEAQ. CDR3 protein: CASSKDRGYYEQYF. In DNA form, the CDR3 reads TGTGCCAGCAGCAAGGACAGGGGATACTACGAGCAGTACTTC.

Here the CDR3 reads CATSPRGENEKLFF. CDR3 coding DNA: TGTGCCACCAGCCCCCGGGGGGAGAATGAAAAACTGTTTTTT. V and J are TRBV15 and TRBJ1-4, with TRBD1 as a possible D gene (5 bases). CDR1 and CDR2 (germline): LNHNV, YYDKDF (reference sequence). The CDR3 covers 14 residues. The V end was cut by 5 bases, the J end by 5 bases, with 12 bases between.

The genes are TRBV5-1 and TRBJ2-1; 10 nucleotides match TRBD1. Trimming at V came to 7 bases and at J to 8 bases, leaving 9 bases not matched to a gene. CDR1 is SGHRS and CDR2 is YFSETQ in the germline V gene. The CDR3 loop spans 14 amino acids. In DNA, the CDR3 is TGCGCCAGCGGACCGGGACAGGGGTTCGATGAGCAGTTCTTC. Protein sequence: CASGPGQGFDEQFF.